This section outlines one T cell receptor (beta chain) sequence together with its context. The data belong to a study of blood T cell repertoires in COVID-19. Study details: Acute and convalescent COVID-19 specimens originated in the United States, Italy and Spain. T cells, B-cell-depleted T cells, or PBMCs provided the cDNA or gDNA that served as material.

In the original analysis: The authors estimated nucleated cell counts from reference gene primer amplification. Repertoires were generated with immunoSEQ multiplex PCR, while TCRdb's copy carries only in-frame clones and drops some. The DNA was the basis for D and trimming; V, J and clone size are from that table. The profile covers about 270,000 clones, with roughly 86% appearing a single time and approximately 9.7% taken by the ten largest. The CDR3 extends over 20 amino acids. Germline values: CDR1 MNHEY, CDR2 SMNVEV (reference sequence). J gave up 3 bases and V 6 bases, and 21 bases lay outside the gene matches.

This chain uses TRBV27 with TRBJ2-1; 9 bases are shared with TRBD2. What was sequenced was peripheral blood. This clonotype was sampled from a man in his forties or fifties with active or convalescent COVID-19. CDR3 sequence: CASRGDDERGRLADYNEQFF. CDR3 nucleotide sequence: TGTGCCAGCAGAGGTGATGACGAAAGGGGCCGACTAGCGGACTACAATGAGCAGTTCTTC.